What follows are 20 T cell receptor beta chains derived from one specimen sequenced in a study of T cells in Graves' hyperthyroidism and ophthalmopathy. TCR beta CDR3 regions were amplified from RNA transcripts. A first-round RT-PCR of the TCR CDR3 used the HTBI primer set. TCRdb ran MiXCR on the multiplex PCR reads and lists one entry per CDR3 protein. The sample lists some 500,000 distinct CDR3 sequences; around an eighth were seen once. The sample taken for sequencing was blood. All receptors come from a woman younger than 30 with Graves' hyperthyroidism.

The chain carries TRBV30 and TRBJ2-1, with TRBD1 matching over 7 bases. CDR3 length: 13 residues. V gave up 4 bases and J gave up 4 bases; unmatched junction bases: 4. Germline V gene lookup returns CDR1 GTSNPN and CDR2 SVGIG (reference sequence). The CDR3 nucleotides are TGTGCCTGGACCGGGACAGATTACAATGAGCAGTTCTTC. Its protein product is CAWTGTDYNEQFF.

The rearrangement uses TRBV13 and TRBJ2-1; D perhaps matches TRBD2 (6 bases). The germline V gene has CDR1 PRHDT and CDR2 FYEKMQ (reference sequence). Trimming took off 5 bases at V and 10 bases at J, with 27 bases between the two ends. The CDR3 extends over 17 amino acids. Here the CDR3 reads CASSPEGGLGTGVEQFF. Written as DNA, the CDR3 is TGTGCCAGCAGCCCCGAAGGCGGACTTGGGACTGGGGTGGAGCAGTTCTTC.

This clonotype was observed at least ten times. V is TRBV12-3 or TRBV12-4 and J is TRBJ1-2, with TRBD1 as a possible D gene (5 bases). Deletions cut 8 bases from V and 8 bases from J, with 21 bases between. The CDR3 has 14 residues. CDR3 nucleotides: TGTGCCAGCGCCTGGAGGGGCAGGGACGAAGGCTACACCTTC. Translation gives CASAWRGRDEGYTF.

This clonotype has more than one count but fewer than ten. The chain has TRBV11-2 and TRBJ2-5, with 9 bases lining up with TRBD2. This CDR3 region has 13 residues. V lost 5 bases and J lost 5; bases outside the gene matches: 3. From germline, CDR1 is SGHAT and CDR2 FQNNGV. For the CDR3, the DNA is TGTGCCAGCAGCAAACTAGCGGGTGAGACCCAGTACTTC. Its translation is CASSKLAGETQYF.

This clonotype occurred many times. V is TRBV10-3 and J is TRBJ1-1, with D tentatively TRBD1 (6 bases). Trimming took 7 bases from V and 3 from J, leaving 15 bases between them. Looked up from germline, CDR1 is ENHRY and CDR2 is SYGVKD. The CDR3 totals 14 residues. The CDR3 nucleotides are TGTGCCATCACCCGCGGGGGCTCCGACACTGAAGCTTTCTTT. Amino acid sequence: CAITRGGSDTEAFF.

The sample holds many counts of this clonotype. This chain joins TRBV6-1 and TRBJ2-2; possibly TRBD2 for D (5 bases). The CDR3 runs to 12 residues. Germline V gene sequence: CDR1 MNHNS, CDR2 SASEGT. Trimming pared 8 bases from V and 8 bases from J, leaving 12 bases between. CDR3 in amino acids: CASEGVTGELFF. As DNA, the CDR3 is TGTGCCAGCGAGGGAGTTACAGGGGAGCTGTTTTTT.

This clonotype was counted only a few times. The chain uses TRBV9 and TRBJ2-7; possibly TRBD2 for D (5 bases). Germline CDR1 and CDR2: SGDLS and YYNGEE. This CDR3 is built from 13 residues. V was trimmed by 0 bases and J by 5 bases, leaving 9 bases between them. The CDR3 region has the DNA TGTGCCAGCAGCGTAGGAGGGTTAGACGAGCAGTACTTC. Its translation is CASSVGGLDEQYF.

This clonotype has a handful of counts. CDR3 in amino acids: CASSAQGVRETQYF. CDR3 nucleotide sequence: TGTGCCAGCAGCGCACAGGGAGTAAGAGAGACCCAGTACTTC. The rearrangement joins TRBV5-6 to TRBJ2-5, with a weak D call TRBD1 (6 bases). V dropped 4 bases and J dropped 4 bases, with 14 bases sitting between them. The V gene's germline CDR1 is SGHDT and CDR2 YYEEEE. The CDR3 consists of 14 residues.

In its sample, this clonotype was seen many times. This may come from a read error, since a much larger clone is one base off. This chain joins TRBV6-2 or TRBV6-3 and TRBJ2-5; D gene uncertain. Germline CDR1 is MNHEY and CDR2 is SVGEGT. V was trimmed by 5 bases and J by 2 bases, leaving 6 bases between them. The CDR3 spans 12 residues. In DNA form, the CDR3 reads TGTGCCAGCAGTCGACAACAAGAGACCCAGTACTTC. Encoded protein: CASSRQQETQYF.

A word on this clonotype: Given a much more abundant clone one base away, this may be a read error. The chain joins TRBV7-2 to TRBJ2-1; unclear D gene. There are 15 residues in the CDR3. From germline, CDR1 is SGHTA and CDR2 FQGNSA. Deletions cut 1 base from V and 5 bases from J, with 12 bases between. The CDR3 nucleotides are TGTGCCAGCAGCTTAGTGGCAGCGAAAGACAATGAGCAGTTCTTC. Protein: CASSLVAAKDNEQFF.

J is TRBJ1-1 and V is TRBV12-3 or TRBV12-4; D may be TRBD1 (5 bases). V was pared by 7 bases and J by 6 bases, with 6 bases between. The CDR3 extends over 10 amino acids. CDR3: CASKGAEAFF. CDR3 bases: TGTGCCAGCAAAGGGGCTGAAGCTTTCTTT.

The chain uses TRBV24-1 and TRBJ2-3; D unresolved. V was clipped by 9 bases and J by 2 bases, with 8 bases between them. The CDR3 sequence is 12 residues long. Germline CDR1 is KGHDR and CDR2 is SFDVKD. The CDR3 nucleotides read TGTGCCACCGCCCTAAACACAGATACGCAGTATTTT. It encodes CATALNTDTQYF.

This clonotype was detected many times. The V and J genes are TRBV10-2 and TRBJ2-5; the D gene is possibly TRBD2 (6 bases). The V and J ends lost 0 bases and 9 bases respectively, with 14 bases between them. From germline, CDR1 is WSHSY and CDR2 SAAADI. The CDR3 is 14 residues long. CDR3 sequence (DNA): TGCGCCAGCAGTGAGTCGGCTAGCGTCATCGCCCAGTACTTC. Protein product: CASSESASVIAQYF.

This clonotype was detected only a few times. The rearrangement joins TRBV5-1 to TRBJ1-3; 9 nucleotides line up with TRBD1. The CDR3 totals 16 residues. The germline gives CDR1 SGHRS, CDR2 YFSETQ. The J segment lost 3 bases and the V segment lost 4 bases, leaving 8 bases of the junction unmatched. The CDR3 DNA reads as TGCGCCAGCAGCCCCCAGACAGGGGGAAATGGAAACACCATATATTTT. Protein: CASSPQTGGNGNTIYF.

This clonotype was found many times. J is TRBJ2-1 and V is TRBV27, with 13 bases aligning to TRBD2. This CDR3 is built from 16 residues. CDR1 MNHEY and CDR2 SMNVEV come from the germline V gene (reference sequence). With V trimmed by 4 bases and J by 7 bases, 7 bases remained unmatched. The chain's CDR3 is CASSSGLAGVLNEQFF. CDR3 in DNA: TGTGCCAGCAGTTCTGGACTAGCGGGAGTATTGAATGAGCAGTTCTTC.

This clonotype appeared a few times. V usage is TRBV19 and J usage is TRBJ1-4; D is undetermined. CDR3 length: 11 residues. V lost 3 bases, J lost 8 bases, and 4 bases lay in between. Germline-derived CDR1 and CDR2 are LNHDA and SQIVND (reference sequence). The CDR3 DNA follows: TGTGCCAGTAGTATGGGGGAAAAACTGTTTTTT. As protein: CASSMGEKLFF. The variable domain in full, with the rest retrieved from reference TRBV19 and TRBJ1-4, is DGGITQSPKYLFRKEGQNVTLSCEQNLNHDAMYWYRQDPGQGLRLIYYSQIVNDFQKGDIAEGYSVSREKKESFPLTVTSAQKNPTAFYLCASSMGEKLFFGSGTQLSVL.

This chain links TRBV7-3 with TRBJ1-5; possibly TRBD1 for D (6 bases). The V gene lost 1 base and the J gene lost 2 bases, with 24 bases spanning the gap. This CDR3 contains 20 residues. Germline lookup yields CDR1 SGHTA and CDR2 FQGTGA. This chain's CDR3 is CASSLRGQVRIRDGNQPQHF. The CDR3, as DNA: TGTGCCAGCAGCTTAAGGGGACAAGTCAGGATCCGGGATGGCAATCAGCCCCAGCATTTT. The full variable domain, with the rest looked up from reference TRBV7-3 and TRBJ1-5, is GAGVSQTPSNKVTEKGKYVELRCDPISGHTALYWYRQSLGQGPEFLIYFQGTGAADDSGLPNDRFFAVRPEGSVSTLKIQRTERGDSAVYLCASSLRGQVRIRDGNQPQHFGDGTRLSIL.

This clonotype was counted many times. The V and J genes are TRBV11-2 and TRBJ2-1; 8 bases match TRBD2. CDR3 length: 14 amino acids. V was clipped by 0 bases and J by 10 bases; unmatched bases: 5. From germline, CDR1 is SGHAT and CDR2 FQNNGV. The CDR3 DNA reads TGTGCCAGCAGCTTAGATCTGCCTAGCGGGGAGCAGTTCTTC. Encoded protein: CASSLDLPSGEQFF.

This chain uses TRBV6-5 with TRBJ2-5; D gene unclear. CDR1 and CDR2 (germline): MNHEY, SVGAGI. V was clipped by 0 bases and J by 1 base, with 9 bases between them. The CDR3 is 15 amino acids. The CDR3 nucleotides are TGTGCCAGCAGTTACTCACCGGCGACCCAAGAGACCCAGTACTTC. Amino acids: CASSYSPATQETQYF.

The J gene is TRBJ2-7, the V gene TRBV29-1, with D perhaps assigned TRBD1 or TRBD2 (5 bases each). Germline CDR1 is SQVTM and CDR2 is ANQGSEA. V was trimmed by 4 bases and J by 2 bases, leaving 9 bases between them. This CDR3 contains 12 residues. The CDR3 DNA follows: TGCAGCGTTGGGGACGGACCCTACGAGCAGTACTTC. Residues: CSVGDGPYEQYF.